The rows below give T cell receptor beta chains drawn from one sample of a study of blood T cell repertoires in COVID-19. The protocol was immunoSEQ multiplex PCR, while the TCRdb copy is restricted to in-frame clones and leaves out a portion. The table records around 220,000 clones, roughly 88% of them present only once. Input material: PBMCs or T cells enriched from blood (not recorded which). The receptors were gathered from a woman aged 50 to 65 with acute COVID-19. Both conserved end residues are part of each CDR3. Fields, in order: D gene, CDR3 length, V gene, clone size, J gene, CDR3 DNA, CDR3 protein. A D gene is named only where the DNA matches it firmly. For some rows the clone size is stated as once, few or many, or as a class when expanded; others skip it.

D gene: NA; CDR3 length: 12; V gene: TRBV28; clone size: NA; J gene: TRBJ1-4; CDR3 DNA: TGTGCCAGCAGTTTTGAGGGTATAGAGGCCCTTTTT; CDR3 protein: CASSFEGIEALF
D gene: TRBD2; CDR3 length: 15; V gene: TRBV5-5; clone size: NA; J gene: TRBJ2-2; CDR3 DNA: TGTGCCAGCAGCACCGTGAGCGGGGCCGGCGGGGAGCTGTTTTTT; CDR3 protein: CASSTVSGAGGELFF
D gene: NA; CDR3 length: 10; V gene: TRBV7-6; clone size: NA; J gene: TRBJ1-3; CDR3 DNA: TGTGCCACTGCCGAGGGCCCCATATATTTT; CDR3 protein: CATAEGPIYF
D gene: NA; CDR3 length: 14; V gene: TRBV27; clone size: NA; J gene: TRBJ1-5; CDR3 DNA: TGTGCCAGCAGTTTTCGAGGCGGCAATCAGCCCCAGCATTTT; CDR3 protein: CASSFRGGNQPQHF
D gene: NA; CDR3 length: 13; V gene: TRBV5-1; clone size: NA; J gene: TRBJ1-1; CDR3 DNA: TGCGCCAGCAGCTTGGCAGGGGCGAATGAAGCTTTCTTT; CDR3 protein: CASSLAGANEAFF
D gene: TRBD1; CDR3 length: 17; V gene: TRBV28; clone size: once; J gene: TRBJ2-7; CDR3 DNA: TGTGCCAGCAGTTTTCTCTACCGGGACAGGAACTCCTACGAGCAGTACTTC; CDR3 protein: CASSFLYRDRNSYEQYF
D gene: TRBD2; CDR3 length: 14; V gene: TRBV7-2; clone size: NA; J gene: TRBJ2-5; CDR3 DNA: TGTGCCAGCAGTGGTATAGCGGGAGGAGAGACCCAGTACTTC; CDR3 protein: CASSGIAGGETQYF
D gene: NA; CDR3 length: 14; V gene: TRBV27; clone size: NA; J gene: TRBJ2-7; CDR3 DNA: TGTGCCAGCAGTAAACGGGACAACCCCTACGAGCAGTACTTC; CDR3 protein: CASSKRDNPYEQYF
D gene: TRBD2; CDR3 length: 14; V gene: TRBV11-2; clone size: NA; J gene: TRBJ2-7; CDR3 DNA: TGTGCCAGCAGCTTCGAGCAGCGGGGCTACGAGCAGTACTTC; CDR3 protein: CASSFEQRGYEQYF
D gene: NA; CDR3 length: 16; V gene: TRBV19; clone size: NA; J gene: TRBJ1-1; CDR3 DNA: TGTGCCAGTAGTATAGGCATCGAGACAGGTCTCACTGAAGCTTTCTTT; CDR3 protein: CASSIGIETGLTEAFF
D gene: NA; CDR3 length: 13; V gene: TRBV20-1; clone size: NA; J gene: TRBJ1-5; CDR3 DNA: TGCAGTGCTAGTACGACAGGATATCAGCCCCAGCATTTT; CDR3 protein: CSASTTGYQPQHF
D gene: NA; CDR3 length: 13; V gene: TRBV19; clone size: once; J gene: TRBJ2-1; CDR3 DNA: TGTGCCAGTAGCATCGGTCTTTACAATGAGCAGTTCTTC; CDR3 protein: CASSIGLYNEQFF
D gene: TRBD2; CDR3 length: 15; V gene: TRBV9; clone size: NA; J gene: TRBJ2-1; CDR3 DNA: TGTGCCAGCAGCGTAAGACTAGCAGGCTTCAATGAGCAGTTCTTC; CDR3 protein: CASSVRLAGFNEQFF
D gene: NA; CDR3 length: 14; V gene: TRBV7-8; clone size: NA; J gene: TRBJ1-5; CDR3 DNA: TGTGCCAGCAGCTTCGCGGGCCGCAATCAGCCCCAGCATTTT; CDR3 protein: CASSFAGRNQPQHF
D gene: TRBD2; CDR3 length: 15; V gene: TRBV28; clone size: NA; J gene: TRBJ2-2; CDR3 DNA: TGTGCCAGCAGTTTATTAGCGGGGAACACCGGGGAGCTGTTTTTT; CDR3 protein: CASSLLAGNTGELFF
D gene: NA; CDR3 length: 13; V gene: TRBV6-5; clone size: NA; J gene: TRBJ1-1; CDR3 DNA: TGTGCCAGCAGGCCTCTCACAGGGAGTCAAGCTTTCTTT; CDR3 protein: CASRPLTGSQAFF
D gene: TRBD2; CDR3 length: 15; V gene: TRBV27; clone size: NA; J gene: TRBJ2-1; CDR3 DNA: TGTGCCAGCAGTTTAGCGGGAGGGCCGTTGAATGAGCAGTTCTTC; CDR3 protein: CASSLAGGPLNEQFF
D gene: TRBD2; CDR3 length: 23; V gene: TRBV28; clone size: NA; J gene: TRBJ2-3; CDR3 DNA: TGTGCCAGCAGTTTTACCCGGCTCGGATGGGGACTAGCGGGAGGCTCCGCCACAGATACGCAGTATTTT; CDR3 protein: CASSFTRLGWGLAGGSATDTQYF
D gene: NA; CDR3 length: 13; V gene: TRBV3-1/TRBV3-2; clone size: NA; J gene: TRBJ2-1; CDR3 DNA: TGTGCCAGCAGCCGGAGCTCCTACAATGAGCAGTTCTTC; CDR3 protein: CASSRSSYNEQFF
D gene: NA; CDR3 length: 13; V gene: TRBV5-1; clone size: few; J gene: TRBJ1-4; CDR3 DNA: TGCGCCAGCAGCTTGACGGGGGATGAAAAACTGTTTTTT; CDR3 protein: CASSLTGDEKLFF
D gene: NA; CDR3 length: 13; V gene: TRBV2; clone size: once; J gene: TRBJ1-5; CDR3 DNA: TGTGCCATCACTTCGGGAGACAATCAGCCCCAGCATTTT; CDR3 protein: CAITSGDNQPQHF
D gene: NA; CDR3 length: 12; V gene: TRBV28; clone size: NA; J gene: TRBJ2-5; CDR3 DNA: TGTGCCAGCAATCTTAGGGGGGAGACCCAGTACTTC; CDR3 protein: CASNLRGETQYF
D gene: NA; CDR3 length: 16; V gene: TRBV9; clone size: NA; J gene: TRBJ2-6; CDR3 DNA: TGTGCCAGCAGCGTCCCTTCAGGGTCTGGGGCCAACGTCCTGACTTTC; CDR3 protein: CASSVPSGSGANVLTF
D gene: NA; CDR3 length: 14; V gene: TRBV28; clone size: once; J gene: TRBJ1-5; CDR3 DNA: TGTGCCAGCAGGGACCCAGGGGGCAATCAGCCCCAGCATTTT; CDR3 protein: CASRDPGGNQPQHF
D gene: TRBD1; CDR3 length: 13; V gene: TRBV28; clone size: NA; J gene: TRBJ2-1; CDR3 DNA: TGTGCCAGCAGTGTCGCAGGGGGAGAGGAGCAGTTCTTC; CDR3 protein: CASSVAGGEEQFF
D gene: TRBD1; CDR3 length: 16; V gene: TRBV5-1; clone size: NA; J gene: TRBJ1-6; CDR3 DNA: TGCGCCAGCAGCCTGTCCGGGACAGGGGGCAATTCACCCCTCCACTTT; CDR3 protein: CASSLSGTGGNSPLHF
D gene: TRBD2; CDR3 length: 17; V gene: TRBV19; clone size: NA; J gene: TRBJ2-1; CDR3 DNA: TGTGCCAGTAGTTTAGGACTAGCGGGAGTAGGATATTATGAGCAGTTCTTC; CDR3 protein: CASSLGLAGVGYYEQFF
D gene: NA; CDR3 length: 17; V gene: TRBV5-6; clone size: NA; J gene: TRBJ1-2; CDR3 DNA: TGTGCCAGCAGCTTCCGCGGGGGACACAACCTTAACTATGGCTACACCTTC; CDR3 protein: CASSFRGGHNLNYGYTF
D gene: NA; CDR3 length: 13; V gene: TRBV30; clone size: NA; J gene: TRBJ1-5; CDR3 DNA: TGTGCCTGGAGTAAAGACAATCCAGGGCCCCAGCATTTT; CDR3 protein: CAWSKDNPGPQHF
D gene: NA; CDR3 length: 15; V gene: TRBV6-5; clone size: NA; J gene: TRBJ2-3; CDR3 DNA: TGTGCCAGCAGTTACTCGAGGAGTTCGGAGGGTACGCAGTATTTT; CDR3 protein: CASSYSRSSEGTQYF
D gene: TRBD1; CDR3 length: 15; V gene: TRBV3-1/TRBV3-2; clone size: NA; J gene: TRBJ1-4; CDR3 DNA: TGTGCCAGCAGCACACCACAGGGGGCGCATGAAAAACTGTTTTTT; CDR3 protein: CASSTPQGAHEKLFF
D gene: TRBD1; CDR3 length: 16; V gene: TRBV7-9; clone size: NA; J gene: TRBJ2-7; CDR3 DNA: TGTGCCAGCAGCTTGCCGGGACAGGGGGACTCCTACGAGCAGTACTTC; CDR3 protein: CASSLPGQGDSYEQYF
D gene: TRBD1; CDR3 length: 17; V gene: TRBV5-6; clone size: NA; J gene: TRBJ2-2; CDR3 DNA: TGTGCCAGCAGCTTAGGTCCGGGACAGGGGTACACCGGGGAGCTGTTTTTT; CDR3 protein: CASSLGPGQGYTGELFF
D gene: TRBD2; CDR3 length: 15; V gene: TRBV6-2/TRBV6-3; clone size: NA; J gene: TRBJ2-7; CDR3 DNA: TGTGCCAGCAGTTATATACTAGCGGGGGACCTCGAGCAGTACTTC; CDR3 protein: CASSYILAGDLEQYF
D gene: NA; CDR3 length: 17; V gene: TRBV6-1; clone size: NA; J gene: TRBJ2-7; CDR3 DNA: TGTGCCAGCAGTGAAGCCCTCCCCGGGACACGGACCTACGAGCAGTACTTC; CDR3 protein: CASSEALPGTRTYEQYF
D gene: TRBD1; CDR3 length: 14; V gene: TRBV5-1; clone size: NA; J gene: TRBJ2-7; CDR3 DNA: TGCGCCAGCAGACGGGACAGTAGCTCCTACGAGCAGTACTTC; CDR3 protein: CASRRDSSSYEQYF
D gene: NA; CDR3 length: 16; V gene: TRBV28; clone size: NA; J gene: TRBJ1-4; CDR3 DNA: TGTGCCAGCAGTAAACGGGACACCTCAACTAATGAAAAACTGTTTTTT; CDR3 protein: CASSKRDTSTNEKLFF
D gene: TRBD1; CDR3 length: 15; V gene: TRBV5-1; clone size: few; J gene: TRBJ2-1; CDR3 DNA: TGCGCCAGCAGTTACGGTGGGACAGGGGTCAATGAGCAGTTCTTC; CDR3 protein: CASSYGGTGVNEQFF
D gene: TRBD2; CDR3 length: 12; V gene: TRBV30; clone size: NA; J gene: TRBJ2-1; CDR3 DNA: TGTGCCTGGATGGGGACTAGCTCAGTTCTGTTCTTC; CDR3 protein: CAWMGTSSVLFF
D gene: NA; CDR3 length: 13; V gene: TRBV28; clone size: NA; J gene: TRBJ2-7; CDR3 DNA: TGTGCCAGCAGTTTGGGGGGAGACGACGAGCAGTACTTC; CDR3 protein: CASSLGGDDEQYF
D gene: TRBD1; CDR3 length: 13; V gene: TRBV7-9; clone size: NA; J gene: TRBJ2-2; CDR3 DNA: TGTGCCAGCAGCTTACAGGGGGCCGGGGAGCTGTTTTTT; CDR3 protein: CASSLQGAGELFF
D gene: TRBD2; CDR3 length: 14; V gene: TRBV28; clone size: NA; J gene: TRBJ2-7; CDR3 DNA: TGTGCCAGCAGTTCAGGACTAGCGGCCTGGGAGCAGTACTTC; CDR3 protein: CASSSGLAAWEQYF
D gene: NA; CDR3 length: 15; V gene: TRBV5-8; clone size: NA; J gene: TRBJ1-3; CDR3 DNA: TGTGCCAGCAGCTTCCGAGGGCTCTCTGGAAACACCATATATTTT; CDR3 protein: CASSFRGLSGNTIYF
D gene: TRBD2; CDR3 length: 16; V gene: TRBV9; clone size: NA; J gene: TRBJ2-1; CDR3 DNA: TGTGCCAGCAGCGTAGCAGGACTAGCTGCCTACAATGAGCAGTTCTTC; CDR3 protein: CASSVAGLAAYNEQFF
D gene: NA; CDR3 length: 14; V gene: TRBV5-4; clone size: NA; J gene: TRBJ2-2; CDR3 DNA: TGTGCCAGCAGCCCCGGTCTAGCCGGCGGGGAGCTGTTTTTT; CDR3 protein: CASSPGLAGGELFF
D gene: TRBD1; CDR3 length: 14; V gene: TRBV5-8; clone size: NA; J gene: TRBJ1-1; CDR3 DNA: TGTGCCAGCAGCTACTACAGGGGGGGGACTGAAGCTTTCTTT; CDR3 protein: CASSYYRGGTEAFF
D gene: TRBD2; CDR3 length: 15; V gene: TRBV4-2; clone size: NA; J gene: TRBJ2-7; CDR3 DNA: TGTGCCAGCAGCCAAGAGAGGACTAGCGGGGACGAGCAGTACTTC; CDR3 protein: CASSQERTSGDEQYF
D gene: NA; CDR3 length: 13; V gene: TRBV2; clone size: NA; J gene: TRBJ2-1; CDR3 DNA: TGTGCCAGCAGGACGGGACAATACAATGAGCAGTTCTTC; CDR3 protein: CASRTGQYNEQFF
D gene: TRBD2; CDR3 length: 15; V gene: TRBV15; clone size: NA; J gene: TRBJ2-1; CDR3 DNA: TGTGCCACCAGCAGAGATTGGCGGGAGTACAATGAGCAGTTCTTC; CDR3 protein: CATSRDWREYNEQFF
D gene: NA; CDR3 length: 15; V gene: TRBV4-3; clone size: NA; J gene: TRBJ2-7; CDR3 DNA: TGCGCCAGCAGCCAGGTGGGACTGGAAAACTACGAGCAGTACTTC; CDR3 protein: CASSQVGLENYEQYF
D gene: NA; CDR3 length: 13; V gene: TRBV7-2; clone size: NA; J gene: TRBJ2-3; CDR3 DNA: TGTGCCAGCAGCATACTAGGAGGGGATACGCAGTATTTT; CDR3 protein: CASSILGGDTQYF
D gene: NA; CDR3 length: 15; V gene: TRBV28; clone size: NA; J gene: TRBJ1-6; CDR3 DNA: TGTGCCAGCAGATATGGGAGCTCCTATAATTCACCCCTCCACTTT; CDR3 protein: CASRYGSSYNSPLHF
D gene: NA; CDR3 length: 16; V gene: TRBV5-1; clone size: NA; J gene: TRBJ2-1; CDR3 DNA: TGCGCCAGCAGCTTGCGTAGCCGGAGCTCCTACAATGAGCAGTTCTTC; CDR3 protein: CASSLRSRSSYNEQFF
D gene: TRBD2; CDR3 length: 17; V gene: TRBV15; clone size: NA; J gene: TRBJ2-1; CDR3 DNA: TGTGCCACCAGCAGAGTACCCGGGACTAGCGGGTTAGGGGAGCAGTTCTTC; CDR3 protein: CATSRVPGTSGLGEQFF
D gene: TRBD1; CDR3 length: 20; V gene: TRBV7-4; clone size: NA; J gene: TRBJ1-6; CDR3 DNA: TGTGCCAGCAGCTTCACACCGGGACAGGGGATCACCTCCTATAATTCACCCCTCCACTTT; CDR3 protein: CASSFTPGQGITSYNSPLHF
D gene: NA; CDR3 length: 15; V gene: TRBV15; clone size: NA; J gene: TRBJ1-5; CDR3 DNA: TGTGCCACCAGCAGAGATATGGGGGGTCATCAGCCCCAGCATTTT; CDR3 protein: CATSRDMGGHQPQHF
D gene: TRBD2; CDR3 length: 13; V gene: TRBV29-1; clone size: NA; J gene: TRBJ2-1; CDR3 DNA: TGCAGCGTTGTAGCGGGCTACTACAATGAGCAGTTCTTC; CDR3 protein: CSVVAGYYNEQFF
D gene: NA; CDR3 length: 12; V gene: TRBV11-2; clone size: NA; J gene: TRBJ2-5; CDR3 DNA: TGTGCCAGCAGGCCCTCAGGAGAGACCCAGTACTTC; CDR3 protein: CASRPSGETQYF
D gene: TRBD2; CDR3 length: 16; V gene: TRBV7-9; clone size: NA; J gene: TRBJ2-2; CDR3 DNA: TGTGCCAGCAGCTCCCTTAGCGGGAGGGGCACCGGGGAGCTGTTTTTT; CDR3 protein: CASSSLSGRGTGELFF